This TCR beta chain was sequenced for a study of blood T cells in healthy people across ages. Overall study context: The template switching approach captured approximately one barcoded beta molecule for every two T cells.

Alongside a J-beta primer mix, a sample-barcoded 5' primer served in a second PCR lasting roughly 7 to 12 cycles. TCRdb independently ran MiXCR on the 5' RACE reads; one entry per CDR3 protein. Of roughly 1.7 million distinct CDR3 sequences listed, roughly a third are singletons. With regard to this clonotype: The antigen is not known.

The extraction recovered at least 6 micrograms of total RNA per sample. General study findings and limits: Possibly, changes in expanded clonotypes were confounded because donor CMV status was unknown. Measured against age, TCR beta diversity per million T cells decreased in a roughly linear manner.

The germline CDR1 and CDR2 sequences are SGHTA and FQGTGA. Germline trimming cut 3 bases from V and 7 bases from J; bases unmatched to any gene: 12. The CDR3 consists of 16 residues. The clonotype originates from a woman in her 30s in good health. This chain links TRBV7-3 with TRBJ2-1, with TRBD1 identical over 7 bases. The sequencing input was blood. The CDR3 coding sequence is TGTGCCAGCAGCTTGAGAGGGGGCCTCGGGCATAATGAGCAGTTCTTC. Translating gives CASSLRGGLGHNEQFF.